The present T cell receptor (beta chain) was sequenced within a study of blood T cell repertoires in COVID-19. Whole-study context: Whether acute or convalescent, the COVID-19 samples came from the United States, Italy and Spain.

CDR1 is SGHNT and CDR2 is YYREEE in the germline V gene (reference sequence). V gave up 0 bases and J gave up 4 bases; unmatched junction bases: 5. The CDR3 consists of 15 residues. Enrolled through a virtual design, the participants were between 18 and 89 years of age and came from about two dozen US areas. Participants were placed into cohorts based on the clinical history they reported. Some clones are missing from TCRdb's copy, which holds only in-frame ones; the method was immunoSEQ multiplex PCR. Among 300,000 to 400,000 clones listed, around 86% were seen once. This clonotype originated in a woman between 40 and 55 years old with acute COVID-19. Material: PBMCs or T cells enriched from blood (not recorded which). This chain connects TRBV5-4 to TRBJ2-7, with 9 bases identical to TRBD1. The CDR3 nucleotides are TGTGCCAGCAGCTTGGTAGGGACAGGGCGTTACGAGCAGTACTTC. The encoded protein is CASSLVGTGRYEQYF.